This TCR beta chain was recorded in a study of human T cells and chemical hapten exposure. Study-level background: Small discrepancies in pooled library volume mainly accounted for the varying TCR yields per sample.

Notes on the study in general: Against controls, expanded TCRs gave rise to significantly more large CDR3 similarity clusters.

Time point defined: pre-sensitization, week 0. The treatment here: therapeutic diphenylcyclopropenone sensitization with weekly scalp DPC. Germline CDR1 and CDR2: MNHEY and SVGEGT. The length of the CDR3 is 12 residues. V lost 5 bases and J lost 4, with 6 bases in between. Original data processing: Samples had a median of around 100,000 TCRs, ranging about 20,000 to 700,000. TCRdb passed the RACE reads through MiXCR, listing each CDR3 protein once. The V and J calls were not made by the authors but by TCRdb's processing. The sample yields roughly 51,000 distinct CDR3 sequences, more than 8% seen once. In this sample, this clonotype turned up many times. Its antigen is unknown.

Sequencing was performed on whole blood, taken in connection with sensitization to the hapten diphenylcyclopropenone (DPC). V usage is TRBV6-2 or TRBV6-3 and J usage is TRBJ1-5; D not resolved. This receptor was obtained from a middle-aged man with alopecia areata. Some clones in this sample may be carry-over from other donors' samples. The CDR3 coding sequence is TGTGCCAGCAGTCGTCCTAATCAGCCCCAGCATTTT. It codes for CASSRPNQPQHF.